Following are 24 T cell receptor beta chains from one sample sequenced in a study of T cell repertoires in cytomegalovirus infection. What these receptors recognize is not known. TCRdb re-called the reads with MiXCR, one entry per CDR3 protein. The repertoire has roughly 500,000 distinct CDR3 sequences, about 33% of them found once; the top ten carry roughly 15%. Sequencing used cultured PBMCs, obtained from culture after CMV antigen stimulation. The receptor set was obtained from a human donor in good health (CMV status not recorded). Some clones in this sample may be carry-over from other donors' samples.

The chain carries TRBV29-1 and TRBJ2-7, with D possibly called TRBD1 or TRBD2 (5 bases each). Trimming cost V 1 base and J 7 bases, with 11 bases left between them. CDR3 length equals 12 residues. CDR1 is SQVTM, CDR2 ANQGSEA, per germline. The CDR3 DNA reads TGCAGCGTTGAAGGTGGGGGTCAAGAGCAGTACTTC. Translation: CSVEGGGQEQYF.

This chain connects TRBV24-1 to TRBJ2-1; D perhaps matches TRBD2 (5 bases). Germline V CDR1 and CDR2: KGHDR, SFDVKD. This CDR3 spans 13 amino acids. V was clipped by 3 bases and J by 7 bases, with 9 bases between them. The CDR3 protein is CATSDPPGNEQFF. Written as DNA, the CDR3 is TGTGCCACCAGTGATCCCCCGGGGAATGAGCAGTTCTTC.

This clonotype was detected many times. The rearrangement joins TRBV6-1 to TRBJ2-1; 9 bases match TRBD2. The junction had 7 bases not matched to a gene; V was cut back by 9 bases and J by 7 bases. Germline CDR1 is MNHNS and CDR2 is SASEGT. This CDR3 region has 13 residues. The CDR3 DNA reads TGTGCCAGTAGCGGGAGCGCCAGTAATGAGCAGTTCTTC. This encodes CASSGSASNEQFF.

In DNA form, the CDR3 reads TGTGCCAGCAGCCCCCTAAGCTCGAACACCGGGGAGCTGTTTTTT. It encodes CASSPLSSNTGELFF. The chain recombines TRBV7-9 with TRBJ2-2; D call uncertain. V was cut by 5 bases and J by 0 bases, with 10 bases left in between. The CDR3 spans 15 residues. Germline loops: CDR1 SEHNR, CDR2 FQNEAQ (reference sequence).

Concerning this clonotype: It is likely a read error, because the conserved phenylalanine at the end of the CDR3 is missing. The chain recombines TRBV7-4 with TRBJ2-7; possibly TRBD1 or TRBD2 for D (6 bases each). Trimming took 3 bases from V and 5 from J, leaving 20 bases between them. Germline V CDR1 and CDR2: SGHVT, SQSDAQ. This CDR3 region has 16 residues. DNA for the CDR3: TGTGCCAGCAGCTTGAGAACAGGGACTTGGAGGGACGAGCAGTACCTC. This encodes CASSLRTGTWRDEQYL.

The chain couples TRBV12-3 or TRBV12-4 to TRBJ1-6; TRBD1 matches 7 bases. The CDR3 extends over 14 amino acids. V shed 5 bases and J 10 bases; nucleotides not matched to a gene: 8. CDR3 sequence (DNA): TGTGCCAGCAGTCCCAGACAGGGAGGATCACCCCTCCACTTT. Its translation: CASSPRQGGSPLHF.

The J gene is TRBJ2-3, the V gene TRBV19; the D gene is possibly TRBD1 (6 bases). The CDR3 extends over 16 amino acids. Germline V gene data show CDR1 as LNHDA and CDR2 as SQIVND (reference sequence). V shed 3 bases and J shed 0 bases, with 13 bases lying between them. As DNA, the CDR3 is TGTGCCAGTAGTATCAGCAGGGGTCTCAGCACAGATACGCAGTATTTT. Its translation is CASSISRGLSTDTQYF.

This chain connects TRBV28 to TRBJ1-1; tentative D call: TRBD1 (6 bases). The germline gives CDR1 MDHEN, CDR2 SYDVKM. The CDR3 runs to 13 residues. V was pared by 5 bases and J by 5 bases, with 12 bases between. Here the CDR3 reads CASSPQQGTEAFF. The CDR3 bases are TGTGCCAGCAGTCCTCAACAGGGTACTGAAGCTTTCTTT.

The sample holds a few counts of this clonotype. The chain carries TRBV28 and TRBJ2-7; D unclear. Germline V gene data show CDR1 as MDHEN and CDR2 as SYDVKM. This CDR3 region has 13 residues. V gave up 10 bases and J gave up 6 bases, with 19 bases separating them. The CDR3 sequence: CATHARRHAEQYF. The CDR3, as DNA: TGTGCCACTCACGCCAGAAGACATGCCGAGCAGTACTTC.

V is TRBV4-1 and J is TRBJ2-7; D not resolved. Trimming shortened V by 1 base and J by 7 bases, and 17 bases separated the two germline ends. Per the germline V gene, CDR1 is MGHRA and CDR2 is YSYEKL. CDR3 length equals 15 residues. The CDR3 region has the DNA TGCGCCAGCAGCCAAGGTTCCTCTCTCCTACGGGAGCAGTACTTC. Amino acid sequence: CASSQGSSLLREQYF.

This clonotype was observed a handful of times. The genes are TRBV7-2 and TRBJ1-1; TRBD1 agrees at 7 bases. Per germline, CDR1 SGHTA and CDR2 FQGNSA. The CDR3 runs 14 residues. V dropped 5 bases and J dropped 10; count of bases not matched to a gene: 13. CDR3 sequence reads: CASSPRGATGPAFF. The CDR3 DNA reads TGTGCCAGCAGCCCCCGGGGGGCGACAGGGCCAGCTTTCTTT.

The CDR3, as DNA: TGTGCCAGCACTCCTTATCTAGGGGCCGGCACAGATACGCAGTATTTT. Translation gives CASTPYLGAGTDTQYF. The rearrangement joins TRBV12-3 or TRBV12-4 to TRBJ2-3; TRBD1 might be the D (5 bases). The length of the CDR3 is 16 residues. V lost 7 bases, J lost 1 base, and 18 bases lay in between.

This sequence joins TRBV6-2 or TRBV6-3 and TRBJ1-3; D is unclear. The CDR3 is 15 residues long. Trimming shortened V by 5 bases and J by 0 bases, and 11 bases separated the two germline ends. The V gene's germline CDR1 is MNHEY and CDR2 SVGEGT. The CDR3 loop is CASSRRPSSGNTIYF. CDR3 sequence (DNA): TGTGCCAGCAGTCGCAGACCGAGCTCTGGAAACACCATATATTTT.

The rearrangement uses TRBV7-2 and TRBJ2-2, with D possibly matching TRBD2 (5 bases). V was clipped by 5 bases and J by 5 bases, with 9 bases between them. The germline gives CDR1 SGHTA, CDR2 FQGNSA. The length of the CDR3 is 13 residues. In DNA, the CDR3 is TGTGCCAGCAGCCAGACTACGACCGGGGAGCTGTTTTTT. It yields the protein CASSQTTTGELFF. Drawing the rest from reference TRBV7-2 and TRBJ2-2, the complete variable domain is GAGVSQSPSNKVTEKGKDVELRCDPISGHTALYWYRQSLGQGLEFLIYFQGNSAPDKSGLPSDRFSAERTGGSVSTLTIQRTQQEDSAVYLCASSQTTTGELFFGEGSRLTVL.

On this clonotype itself: The junction shows a germline mismatch at one end, possibly a read error. The chain links TRBV7-2 to TRBJ1-1; no clear D gene. The CDR3 sequence is 16 residues long. Germline V CDR1 and CDR2: SGHTA, FQGNSA. The CDR3, as DNA: TGTGTCAGCAGCCCATACGTCGGGTTCATGAACACTGAAGCTTTCTTT. This sequence encodes CVSSPYVGFMNTEAFF.

Ten or more counts support this clonotype. The chain links TRBV19 to TRBJ2-3; TRBD2 agrees at 13 bases. The ends lost 3 bases at V and 4 bases at J; junction bases unmatched: 1. The CDR3 sequence is 15 residues long. Germline values: CDR1 LNHDA, CDR2 SQIVND (reference sequence). In DNA form, the CDR3 reads TGTGCCAGTAGTATTGGACTAGCGGGAGCAGATACGCAGTATTTT. Translated: CASSIGLAGADTQYF.

In this sample, this clonotype turned up a few times. The V and J genes are TRBV4-3 and TRBJ2-1; 7 nucleotides line up with TRBD2. The germline V gene has CDR1 LGHNA and CDR2 YSLEER. The CDR3 length is 16 residues. V lost 0 bases to trimming and J lost 0 bases; unmatched junction nucleotides: 2. CDR3 nucleotides: TGCGCCAGCAGCCAAGACAGGACTAGCTCCTACAATGAGCAGTTCTTC. Protein: CASSQDRTSSYNEQFF.

This clonotype was picked up a small number of times. The CDR3 DNA is TGCAGCGTTGCCCAGAGGACAGCCGAGCAGTACTTC. As protein: CSVAQRTAEQYF. V gene TRBV29-1 combines with J gene TRBJ2-7, with D possibly matching TRBD1 (6 bases). V lost 4 bases to trimming and J lost 6 bases, with 13 bases between them. Per the germline V gene, CDR1 is SQVTM and CDR2 is ANQGSEA. The CDR3 is 12 residues long.

The CDR3 reads CASSFFGGHEQYF. DNA for the CDR3: TGTGCCAGCAGTTTCTTTGGGGGCCACGAGCAGTACTTC. This chain connects TRBV12-3 or TRBV12-4 to TRBJ2-7; perhaps TRBD1 as D (6 bases). This CDR3 contains 13 residues. Trimming shortened V by 3 bases and J by 5 bases, and 11 bases separated the two germline ends.

This clonotype was detected only a few times. V is TRBV19 and J is TRBJ1-5; possibly TRBD1 for D (6 bases). In germline, CDR1 is LNHDA, CDR2 SQIVND (reference sequence). Trimming cost V 4 bases and J 4 bases, with 11 bases left between them. The CDR3 runs 14 residues. The DNA for the CDR3 is TGTGCCAGTAGTACGGCAGGGGCAAATCAGCCCCAGCATTTT. Residues: CASSTAGANQPQHF.

The chain links TRBV7-6 to TRBJ2-1; D gene uncertain. Germline V CDR1 and CDR2: SGHVS, FNYEAQ. The CDR3 extends over 13 amino acids. V lost 5 bases and J 8 bases, leaving 13 bases between the germline ends. CDR3 residues: CASSLEGAYEQFF. Here the CDR3 DNA reads TGTGCCAGCAGCCTAGAAGGAGCCTATGAGCAGTTCTTC.

There are a few counts of this clonotype. The chain is built from TRBV12-3 or TRBV12-4 and TRBJ2-1, with TRBD2 identical over 10 bases. J lost 3 bases, V lost 2 bases, and 1 base had no gene match. The CDR3 loop spans 15 amino acids. In DNA, the CDR3 is TGTGCCAGCAGTTTATGGACTAGCGGCTACAATGAGCAGTTCTTC. Encoded protein: CASSLWTSGYNEQFF.

Here the CDR3 DNA reads TGTGCCAGCACCCCGGGGGACAGACTATACAATGAGCAGTTCTTC. It is translated as CASTPGDRLYNEQFF. The chain uses TRBV12-3 or TRBV12-4 and TRBJ2-1; weak D call: TRBD1 (7 bases). V was clipped by 7 bases and J by 4 bases, with 17 bases between them. The CDR3 has 15 amino acids.

This clonotype was counted at least ten times. This chain uses TRBV7-2 with TRBJ1-1; the match to TRBD1 covers 8 bases. The length of the CDR3 is 15 residues. CDR1 SGHTA and CDR2 FQGNSA come from the germline V gene. J gave up 3 bases and V 5 bases, and 8 bases lay outside the gene matches. The CDR3 coding sequence is TGTGCCAGCAGCCGCGACAGGGGCTCATACACTGAAGCTTTCTTT. This codes for CASSRDRGSYTEAFF.